This entry lists 18 T cell receptor beta chains sequenced from one sample in a study of a mutant IDH1 vaccine in newly diagnosed glioma. Generated by immunoSEQ multiplex PCR, the TCRdb table keeps only in-frame clones and is missing some. The sample shows fewer than 100,000 clones, roughly 90% of them seen only once. The time point is: baseline, week 1 (first vaccination visit). As for treatment: pre-vaccination baseline after standard-of-care therapy. Sample: PBMCs, taken from a glioma patient treated with radiotherapy, temozolomide or both. The receptors shown here come from a woman aged 45 to 65 with glioma.

The chain links TRBV30 to TRBJ2-5, with 13 bases that match TRBD2. Germline V CDR1 and CDR2: GTSNPN, SVGIG (reference sequence). V trimming: 2 bases; J trimming: 5 bases; junction bases outside the gene matches: 5. CDR3 length: 15 amino acids. The CDR3 nucleotides are TGTGCCTGGAGTCCGGGACTAGCGGGAAGGGAGACCCAGTACTTC. The encoded protein is CAWSPGLAGRETQYF. The full variable domain, completed using reference TRBV30 and TRBJ2-5, is SQTIHQWPATLVQPVGSPLSLECTVEGTSNPNLYWYRQAAGRGLQLLFYSVGIGQISSEVPQNLSASRPQDRQFILSSKKLLLSDSGFYLCAWSPGLAGRETQYFGPGTRLLVL.

The chain couples TRBV10-3 to TRBJ2-1; unclear D gene. This CDR3 comprises 11 residues. Trimming cost V 0 bases and J 13 bases, with 7 bases left between them. CDR1 is ENHRY, CDR2 SYGVKD, per germline. CDR3 protein: CAISESDQQFF. The CDR3 DNA follows: TGTGCCATCAGTGAGTCAGACCAACAGTTCTTC.

This chain links TRBV28 with TRBJ1-2, with D possibly matching TRBD1 (5 bases). CDR3 length equals 15 residues. In germline, CDR1 is MDHEN, CDR2 SYDVKM. Trimming shortened V by 3 bases and J by 8 bases, and 19 bases separated the two germline ends. In DNA, the CDR3 is TGTGCCAGCAGTTTTCCCCCAGGCGGGGCGGGAGGCTACACCTTC. It codes for CASSFPPGGAGGYTF.

This clone was seen just once. The chain is built from TRBV18 and TRBJ2-1, with TRBD2 identical over 11 bases. With V trimmed by 2 bases and J by 2 bases, 2 bases remained unmatched. The CDR3 spans 16 residues. Looked up from germline, CDR1 is KGHSH and CDR2 is LQKENI. CDR3 DNA: TGTGCCAGCTCACCAGAGACTAGCGGGGCCTACAATGAGCAGTTCTTC. It yields the protein CASSPETSGAYNEQFF.

The chain couples TRBV25-1 to TRBJ2-7, with D perhaps TRBD2 (7 bases). This CDR3 is built from 15 residues. Trimming stripped 6 bases from V and 0 bases from J, with 15 bases between. Germline CDR1 reads MGHDK; CDR2 reads SYGVNS. As DNA, the CDR3 is TGTGCCAGCAGGGGGGCGGGAGCCCTCTCCTACGAGCAGTACTTC. Amino acids: CASRGAGALSYEQYF.

This rearrangement joins TRBV15 to TRBJ2-2, with 8 bases matching TRBD1. Germline V gene data show CDR1 as LNHNV and CDR2 as YYDKDF (reference sequence). Trimming took 1 base from V and 5 from J; bases not matched to a gene: 15. The CDR3 spans 19 residues. CDR3 coding DNA: TGTGCCACCAGCAGAGCCCTGAGGGACAGGCTTGGAGGAACCGGGGAGCTGTTTTTT. The encoded protein is CATSRALRDRLGGTGELFF.

The chain couples TRBV11-2 to TRBJ2-1, with D possibly being TRBD1 (5 bases). Trimming removed 3 bases at V and 5 bases at J, with 5 bases between. The CDR3 consists of 12 residues. CDR1 and CDR2 from the germline V gene are SGHAT and FQNNGV. CDR3 loop: CASSFRDNEQFF. The DNA for the CDR3 is TGTGCCAGCAGCTTCAGGGACAATGAGCAGTTCTTC. Based on the CDR3 plus reference TRBV11-2 and TRBJ2-1, the full variable domain is EAGVAQSPRYKIIEKRQSVAFWCNPISGHATLYWYQQILGQGPKLLIQFQNNGVVDDSQLPKDRFSAERLKGVDSTLKIQPAKLEDSAVYLCASSFRDNEQFFGPGTRLTVL.

The V and J genes are TRBV6-1 and TRBJ1-1; D gene ambiguous. The germline gives CDR1 MNHNS, CDR2 SASEGT. V was pared by 4 bases and J by 0 bases, with 9 bases between. The CDR3 has 14 amino acids. The CDR3 protein is CASSVQGMNTEAFF. The CDR3, as DNA: TGTGCCAGCAGTGTCCAAGGCATGAACACTGAAGCTTTCTTT.

This chain uses TRBV5-4 with TRBJ2-7, with D possibly matching TRBD1 (5 bases). Trimming stripped 0 bases from V and 0 bases from J, with 13 bases between. The CDR3 totals 16 residues. CDR1 is SGHNT and CDR2 is YYREEE in the germline V gene (reference sequence). CDR3 sequence: CASSLVSGSSSYEQYF. CDR3 DNA sequence: TGTGCCAGCAGCTTGGTGTCAGGGTCGAGCTCCTACGAGCAGTACTTC.

This clone showed up just once. This rearrangement joins TRBV29-1 to TRBJ2-5; D ambiguous. Looked up from germline, CDR1 is SQVTM and CDR2 is ANQGSEA. V lost 7 bases, J lost 2 bases, and 11 bases lay in between. This CDR3 is built from 12 residues. The DNA for the CDR3 is TGCAGCGGTTCTAATCGTCAAGAGACCCAGTACTTC. This encodes CSGSNRQETQYF.

This clone has only a few counts. V gene TRBV19 combines with J gene TRBJ1-1; TRBD1 might be the D (6 bases). The CDR3 spans 13 residues. Germline CDR1 LNHDA, CDR2 SQIVND (reference sequence). Trimming removed 3 bases at V and 5 bases at J, with 10 bases between. The CDR3 region is CASSMQGRTEAFF. CDR3 DNA sequence: TGTGCCAGTAGTATGCAGGGGAGGACTGAAGCTTTCTTT.

The J gene is TRBJ2-1, the V gene TRBV6-1, with D perhaps matching TRBD2 (6 bases). With 9 bases removed from V and 9 bases from J, the gap between germline ends came to 18 bases. Germline V CDR1 and CDR2: MNHNS, SASEGT. The CDR3 covers 13 residues. The CDR3 reads CASLPGAMGEQFF. The CDR3 DNA is TGTGCCAGTCTCCCGGGAGCTATGGGTGAGCAGTTCTTC.

The chain uses TRBV4-1 and TRBJ2-5, with D uncertain. The CDR3 has 14 amino acids. Trimming removed 5 bases from V and 4 bases from J, with 14 bases in between. The V gene's germline CDR1 is MGHRA and CDR2 YSYEKL. CDR3 bases: TGCGCCAGCAGCTCAGTCGGTTACGGAGAGACCCAGTACTTC. This gives the protein CASSSVGYGETQYF.

The chain is built from TRBV7-3 and TRBJ2-5; D is perhaps TRBD2 (6 bases). This CDR3 has 15 amino acids. Germline V gives CDR1 SGHTA, CDR2 FQGTGA. Trimming left V 1 base short and J 0 bases short, with 9 bases between. This chain's CDR3 is CASSLNGGYQETQYF. In DNA form, the CDR3 reads TGTGCCAGCAGCTTAAATGGGGGGTACCAAGAGACCCAGTACTTC.

V usage is TRBV19 and J usage is TRBJ2-7; D remains unclear. Germline V gives CDR1 LNHDA, CDR2 SQIVND (reference sequence). The CDR3 spans 13 residues. Trimming shortened V by 3 bases and J by 1 base, and 7 bases separated the two germline ends. In DNA, the CDR3 is TGTGCCAGTAGTATTTCACCGTCCTACGAGCAGTACTTC. It encodes CASSISPSYEQYF.

This clone was seen a few times. The J gene is TRBJ2-7, the V gene TRBV20-1; D possibly corresponds to TRBD1 (6 bases). Germline V CDR1 and CDR2: DFQATT, SNEGSKA (reference sequence). Trimming took off 6 bases at V and 3 bases at J, with 9 bases between the two ends. The CDR3 extends over 11 amino acids. The CDR3 bases are TGCAGTGCCGAGGACAGCTACGAGCAGTACTTC. Translation: CSAEDSYEQYF.

CDR3 region: CSCGYYNEQFF. The DNA of the CDR3 is TGCAGCTGTGGATACTACAATGAGCAGTTCTTC. V is TRBV29-1 and J is TRBJ2-1; D is unresolved. The V and J ends lost 8 bases and 3 bases respectively, with 8 bases between them. CDR3 length: 11 amino acids. The V gene's germline CDR1 is SQVTM and CDR2 ANQGSEA.

This clone showed up just a few times. The rearrangement links TRBV9 to TRBJ2-7; D is tentatively TRBD1 or TRBD2 (5 bases each). From germline, CDR1 is SGDLS and CDR2 YYNGEE. The CDR3 loop spans 15 amino acids. V was clipped by 4 bases and J by 2 bases, with 16 bases between them. The chain's CDR3 is CASSPRPGRTYEQYF. The CDR3 DNA follows: TGTGCCAGCAGCCCCCGCCCAGGGAGAACCTACGAGCAGTACTTC.